The 4 T cell receptor beta chains below all came from one sample that was sequenced in a study of cytomegalovirus exposure and HLA in healthy donors. TCRdb keeps only in-frame clones here, not all; method: immunoSEQ multiplex PCR. The table shows fewer than 250,000 clones, with roughly 91% occurring only once. Sequences were obtained from PBMCs. The receptors come from a woman between 18 and 29 years old in good health and CMV-seropositive.

The chain employs TRBV6-1 and TRBJ1-5, with 8 bases aligning to TRBD1. Losses at the gene ends were 7 bases for V and 2 bases for J; bases not matched to a gene: 7. The germline V gene has CDR1 MNHNS and CDR2 SASEGT. CDR3 length: 15 residues. The CDR3 bases are TGTGCCAGCATCAATCCGGGACAGGGCAATCAGCCCCAGCATTTT. This codes for CASINPGQGNQPQHF.

The chain couples TRBV28 to TRBJ1-2; D perhaps matches TRBD1 (5 bases). Between the trimmed V and J ends, which lost 5 bases and 8 bases, there was a span of 18 bases. The CDR3 spans 14 residues. From germline, CDR1 is MDHEN and CDR2 SYDVKM. CDR3 region: CASSGSGSLWGYTF. CDR3 nucleotides: TGTGCCAGCAGTGGCTCAGGGTCACTATGGGGCTACACCTTC.

The chain couples TRBV25-1 to TRBJ2-7; D uncertain. CDR1 is MGHDK and CDR2 is SYGVNS in the germline V gene. V was pared by 7 bases and J by 6 bases, with 13 bases between. The CDR3 covers 12 residues. CDR3 loop: CASISSIGEQYF. For the CDR3, the DNA is TGTGCCAGCATCAGTAGCATCGGCGAGCAGTACTTC.

V and J are TRBV27 and TRBJ1-1; D not certain. CDR3 size: 11 residues. The V end lost 10 bases, the J end lost 11 bases, and 17 bases lay between the germline ends. Germline V gene lookup returns CDR1 MNHEY and CDR2 SMNVEV (reference sequence). In nucleotides, the CDR3 is TGTGCCACCGTAGGTCGCGAGGCGGCTTTCTTT. Protein product: CATVGREAAFF.